The 5 T cell receptor beta chains below were found in one sample sequenced in a study of T cell responses to AZD1222 COVID-19 vaccine. Repertoires were generated with immunoSEQ multiplex PCR, while TCRdb's copy carries only in-frame clones and drops some. The sample lists tens of thousands of clones; roughly nine tenths were seen once. Sample: peripheral blood, taken 28 days after the second AZD1222 dose. The source is an adult who received the AZD1222 COVID-19 vaccine.

The V and J genes are TRBV18 and TRBJ2-3; TRBD1 matches at 9 bases. CDR3 length: 14 residues. The germline gives CDR1 KGHSH, CDR2 LQKENI. The V gene end was trimmed by 5 bases and the J gene end by 4 bases; junction bases not matched to a gene: 4. The chain's CDR3 is CASSGQGRSDTQYF. In DNA form, the CDR3 reads TGTGCCAGCTCAGGACAGGGGCGTTCAGATACGCAGTATTTT.

The chain recombines TRBV18 with TRBJ1-6, with a weak D call TRBD1 (5 bases). Deletions cut 2 bases from V and 6 bases from J, with 8 bases between. This CDR3 comprises 14 residues. The germline CDR1 and CDR2 sequences are KGHSH and LQKENI. The CDR3 coding sequence is TGTGCCAGCTCACCAGGGGGAGGTAATTCACCCCTCCACTTT. The encoded protein is CASSPGGGNSPLHF. Full variable domain (missing parts from reference TRBV18 and TRBJ1-6): NAGVMQNPRHLVRRRGQEARLRCSPMKGHSHVYWYRQLPEEGLKFMVYLQKENIIDESGMPKERFSAEFPKEGPSILRIQQVVRGDSAAYFCASSPGGGNSPLHFGNGTRLTVT.

This clone is labeled medium-sized. The genes are TRBV5-1 and TRBJ2-7; D call uncertain. V lost 7 bases, J lost 2 bases, and 10 bases lay in between. This CDR3 has 12 amino acids. Germline V gene data show CDR1 as SGHRS and CDR2 as YFSETQ. The CDR3 coding sequence is TGCGCCAGCCGGGCAGGAGCCTACGAGCAGTACTTC. Protein sequence: CASRAGAYEQYF.

This chain joins TRBV14 and TRBJ2-1; weak D call: TRBD1 (6 bases). The length of the CDR3 is 16 residues. V lost 1 base and J lost 8, with 18 bases in between. The germline V gene has CDR1 SGHDN and CDR2 FVKESK. This CDR3 reads CASSQGYLRQVDEQFF. The CDR3 DNA sequence: TGTGCCAGCAGCCAAGGTTATCTACGACAGGTCGATGAGCAGTTCTTC.

The chain uses TRBV28 and TRBJ2-1; weak D call: TRBD1 (6 bases). The CDR3 loop spans 12 amino acids. Germline V gene sequence: CDR1 MDHEN, CDR2 SYDVKM. V lost 5 bases to trimming and J lost 6 bases, with 8 bases between them. DNA for the CDR3: TGTGCCAGCAGTGGACAGCTCAATGAGCAGTTCTTC. This translates into CASSGQLNEQFF.